This TCR beta chain was obtained from a study of shared clonotypes between healthy human individuals. It was around 220 ng DNA, about 30,000 T cell genomes, that sorted-subset replicate PCRs used. In the original analysis: As immunoSEQ supplied junction-only sequences (without quality scores), filtering differed. The data were produced by immunoSEQ multiplex PCR, yet TCRdb's version contains in-frame clones alone and is incomplete. D and trimming were read from the DNA, whereas the V and J calls and clone size are those reported in that table. Here the sample spans around 2.5 million clones, 80% to 95% being singletons. Worth noting for this clone: Antigen: not known.

The study, taken as a whole, reports: Generation probabilities were higher for clonotypes shared across all four sorted-subset donors than for unshared ones.

The V segment lost 4 bases and the J segment 0 bases; nucleotides outside the gene matches: 6. CDR1 is SGHTA and CDR2 is FQGNSA in the germline V gene. CDR3 length: 16 residues. This chain connects TRBV7-2 to TRBJ2-4, with 7 bases that match TRBD2. The sequenced material came from naive CD4+ T cells from PBMCs. As for subset: CD45RA+ positively selected. This clonotype originated in a man between 18 and 35 years old in good health. Some clones in this sample may be carry-over from other donors' samples. The CDR3 loop is CASSSGLGVAKNIQYF. DNA of the CDR3: TGTGCCAGCAGCTCCGGACTAGGAGTAGCCAAAAACATTCAGTACTTC.